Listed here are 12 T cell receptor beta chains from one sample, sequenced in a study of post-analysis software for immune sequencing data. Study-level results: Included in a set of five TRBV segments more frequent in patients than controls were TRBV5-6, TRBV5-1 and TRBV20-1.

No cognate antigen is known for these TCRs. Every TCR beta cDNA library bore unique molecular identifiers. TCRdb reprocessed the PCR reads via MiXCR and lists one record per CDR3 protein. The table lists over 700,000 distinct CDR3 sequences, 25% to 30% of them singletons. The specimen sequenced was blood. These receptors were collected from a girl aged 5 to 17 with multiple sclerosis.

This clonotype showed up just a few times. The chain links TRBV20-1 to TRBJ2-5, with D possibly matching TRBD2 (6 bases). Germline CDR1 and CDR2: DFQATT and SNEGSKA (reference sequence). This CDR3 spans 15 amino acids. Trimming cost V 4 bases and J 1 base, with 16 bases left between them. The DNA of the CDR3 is TGCAGTGCTATGAAGAGGGCGGGGTCCCAAGAGACCCAGTACTTC. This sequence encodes CSAMKRAGSQETQYF.

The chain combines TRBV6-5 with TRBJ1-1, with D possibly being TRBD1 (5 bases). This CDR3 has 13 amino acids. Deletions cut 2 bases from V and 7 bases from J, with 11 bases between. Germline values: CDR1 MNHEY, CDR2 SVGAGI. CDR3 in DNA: TGTGCCAGCAGTTACGGGCAGGGTTTTGAAGCTTTCTTT. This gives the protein CASSYGQGFEAFF.

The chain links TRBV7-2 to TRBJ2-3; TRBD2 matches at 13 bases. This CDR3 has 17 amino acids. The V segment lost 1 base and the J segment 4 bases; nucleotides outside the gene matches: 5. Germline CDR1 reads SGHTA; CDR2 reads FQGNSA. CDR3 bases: TGTGCCAGCAGCTTAGTCGGACTAGCGGGAGTAGCAGATACGCAGTATTTT. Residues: CASSLVGLAGVADTQYF.

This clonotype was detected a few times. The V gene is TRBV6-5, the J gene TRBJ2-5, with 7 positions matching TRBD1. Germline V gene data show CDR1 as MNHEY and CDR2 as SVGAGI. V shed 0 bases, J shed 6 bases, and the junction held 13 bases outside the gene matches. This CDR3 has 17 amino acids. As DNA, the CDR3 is TGTGCCAGCAGTTACTCCGGGACAGCCCTGCTAGGGCAGACCCAGTACTTC. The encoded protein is CASSYSGTALLGQTQYF.

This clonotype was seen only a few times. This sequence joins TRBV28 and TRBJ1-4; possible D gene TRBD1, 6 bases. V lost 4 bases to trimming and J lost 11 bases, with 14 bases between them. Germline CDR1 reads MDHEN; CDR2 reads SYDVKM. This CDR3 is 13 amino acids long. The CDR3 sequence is CASSSLTGNKLFF. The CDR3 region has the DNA TGTGCCAGCAGTTCTCTAACAGGGAATAAACTGTTTTTT.

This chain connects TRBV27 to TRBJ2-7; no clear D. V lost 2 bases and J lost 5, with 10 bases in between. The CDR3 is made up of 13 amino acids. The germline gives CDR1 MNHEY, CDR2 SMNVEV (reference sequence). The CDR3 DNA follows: TGTGCCAGCAGTTTACCGTGGGCGGACGAGCAGTACTTC. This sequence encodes CASSLPWADEQYF.

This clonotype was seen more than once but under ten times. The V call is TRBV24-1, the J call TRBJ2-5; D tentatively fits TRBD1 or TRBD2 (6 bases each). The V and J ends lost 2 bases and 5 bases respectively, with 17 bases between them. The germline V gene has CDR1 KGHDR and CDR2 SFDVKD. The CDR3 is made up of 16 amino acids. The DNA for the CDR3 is TGTGCCACCAGTGATTGGGCTCCACAGGGACTCGAGACCCAGTACTTC. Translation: CATSDWAPQGLETQYF.

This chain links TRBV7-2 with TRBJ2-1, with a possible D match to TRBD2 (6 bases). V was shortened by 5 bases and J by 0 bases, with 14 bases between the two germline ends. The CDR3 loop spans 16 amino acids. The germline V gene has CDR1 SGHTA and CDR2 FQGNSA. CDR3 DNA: TGTGCCAGCAGCCCTAGCGCCGGGAGCTCCTACAATGAGCAGTTCTTC. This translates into CASSPSAGSSYNEQFF.

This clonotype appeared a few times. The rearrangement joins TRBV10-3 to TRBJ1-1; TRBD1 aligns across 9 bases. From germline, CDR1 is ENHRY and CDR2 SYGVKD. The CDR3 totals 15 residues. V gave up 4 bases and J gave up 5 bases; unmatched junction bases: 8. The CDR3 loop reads CAISGAPDRGTEAFF. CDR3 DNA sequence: TGTGCCATCAGTGGTGCCCCGGACAGGGGAACTGAAGCTTTCTTT.

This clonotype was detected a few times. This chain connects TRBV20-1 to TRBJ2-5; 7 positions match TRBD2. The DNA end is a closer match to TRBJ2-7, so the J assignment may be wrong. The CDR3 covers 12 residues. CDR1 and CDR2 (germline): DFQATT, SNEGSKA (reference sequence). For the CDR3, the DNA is TGCAGTGCCAAGACTAGCCCATACGAGCAGTACTTC. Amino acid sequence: CSAKTSPYEQYF.

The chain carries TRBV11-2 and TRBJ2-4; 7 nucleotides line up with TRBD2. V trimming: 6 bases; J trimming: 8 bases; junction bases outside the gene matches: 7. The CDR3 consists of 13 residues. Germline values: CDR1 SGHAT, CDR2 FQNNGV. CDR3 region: CASRATGGDIQYF. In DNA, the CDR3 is TGTGCCAGCAGGGCTACGGGGGGAGACATTCAGTACTTC.

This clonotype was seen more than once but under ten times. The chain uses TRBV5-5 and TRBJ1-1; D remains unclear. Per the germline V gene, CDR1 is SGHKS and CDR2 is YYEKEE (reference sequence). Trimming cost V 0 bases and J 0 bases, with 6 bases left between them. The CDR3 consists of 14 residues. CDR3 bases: TGTGCCAGCAGCTTGGGGTTCATGAACACTGAAGCTTTCTTT. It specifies CASSLGFMNTEAFF. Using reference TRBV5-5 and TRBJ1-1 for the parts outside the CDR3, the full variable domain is DAGVTQSPTHLIKTRGQQVTLRCSPISGHKSVSWYQQVLGQGPQFIFQYYEKEERGRGNFPDRFSARQFPNYSSELNVNALLLGDSALYLCASSLGFMNTEAFFGQGTRLTVV.